This TCR beta chain was sequenced in a study of blood T cell repertoires in COVID-19. Overall study: Spain, Italy and the United States supplied samples that represented acute and convalescent COVID-19.

The length of the CDR3 is 14 residues. Germline CDR1 and CDR2: LGHDT and YNNKEL (reference sequence). Losses at the gene ends were 4 bases for V and 4 bases for J; bases not matched to a gene: 5. Sequenced by immunoSEQ multiplex PCR; TCRdb stores in-frame clones only, minus some. Here the sample spans 150,000 to 200,000 clones, around 86% being singletons. Note on this clone: At the DNA level, this CDR3 is encoded by other sequences in the same sample as well.

J is TRBJ1-1 and V is TRBV3-1 (or the pseudogene TRBV3-2); 8 bases align to TRBD1. Sample: peripheral blood. This TCR derives from a woman younger than 45 with active or convalescent COVID-19. Here the CDR3 reads CASSPRTGSTEAFF. CDR3 sequence (DNA): TGTGCCAGCAGCCCACGGACAGGGTCCACTGAAGCTTTCTTT.